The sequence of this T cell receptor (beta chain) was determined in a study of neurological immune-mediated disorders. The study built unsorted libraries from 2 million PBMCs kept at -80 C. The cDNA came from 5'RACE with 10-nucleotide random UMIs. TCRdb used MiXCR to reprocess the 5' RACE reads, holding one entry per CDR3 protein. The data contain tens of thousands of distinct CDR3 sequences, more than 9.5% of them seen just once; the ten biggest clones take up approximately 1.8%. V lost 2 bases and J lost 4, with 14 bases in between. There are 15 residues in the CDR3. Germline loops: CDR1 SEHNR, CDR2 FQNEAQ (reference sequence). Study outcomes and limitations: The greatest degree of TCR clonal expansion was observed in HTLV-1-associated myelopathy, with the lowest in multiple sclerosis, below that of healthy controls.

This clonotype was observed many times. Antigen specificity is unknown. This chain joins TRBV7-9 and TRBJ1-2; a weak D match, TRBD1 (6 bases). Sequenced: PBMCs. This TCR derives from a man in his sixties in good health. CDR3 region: CASSLQTGYGYGYTF. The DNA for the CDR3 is TGTGCCAGCAGCTTACAAACAGGGTACGGCTATGGCTACACCTTC.